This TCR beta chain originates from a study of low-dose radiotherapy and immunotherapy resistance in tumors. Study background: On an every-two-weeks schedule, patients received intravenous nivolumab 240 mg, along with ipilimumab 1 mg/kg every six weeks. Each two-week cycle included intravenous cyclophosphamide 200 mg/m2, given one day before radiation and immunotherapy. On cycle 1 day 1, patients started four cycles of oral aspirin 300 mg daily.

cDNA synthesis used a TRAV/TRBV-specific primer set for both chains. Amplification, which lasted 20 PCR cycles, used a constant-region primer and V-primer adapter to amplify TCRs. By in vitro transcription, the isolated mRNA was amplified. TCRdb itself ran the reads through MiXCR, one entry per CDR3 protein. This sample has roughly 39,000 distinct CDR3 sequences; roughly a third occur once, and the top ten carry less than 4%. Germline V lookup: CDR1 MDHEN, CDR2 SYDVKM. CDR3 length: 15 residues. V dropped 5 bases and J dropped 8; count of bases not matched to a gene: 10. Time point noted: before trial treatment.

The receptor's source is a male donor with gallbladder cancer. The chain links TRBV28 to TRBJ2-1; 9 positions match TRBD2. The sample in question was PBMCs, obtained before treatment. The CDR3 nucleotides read TGTGCCAGCAGTAGGGAACTAGCGGGCAAGGATGAGCAGTTCTTC. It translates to CASSRELAGKDEQFF.